The next 26 T cell receptor beta chains were all read from a single sample in a study of beta chain features in type 1 diabetes. Reverse transcribing all isolated RNA meant expressed TCRB transcripts were sequenced. Assay: immunoSEQ multiplex PCR; the TCRdb copy retains only in-frame clones and omits some. The sample has around 300,000 clones; around 10% are singletons. Specimen: naive CD4+ T cells from blood. The receptors come from a woman in her twenties or thirties in good health.

This rearrangement joins TRBV6-5 to TRBJ2-1, with D unresolved. The CDR3 consists of 11 residues. The germline V gene encodes CDR1 MNHEY and CDR2 SVGAGI. The germline V and J ends were trimmed by 2 bases and 10 bases, with 6 bases remaining between them. In DNA form, the CDR3 reads TGTGCCAGCAGTTACCGCCTAGAGCAGTTCTTC. It is translated as CASSYRLEQFF.

This clone was picked up one time. V usage is TRBV6-5 and J usage is TRBJ2-7, with 10 nucleotides matching TRBD1. The germline V gene encodes CDR1 MNHEY and CDR2 SVGAGI. The CDR3 sequence is 14 residues long. Trimming removed 6 bases from V and 4 bases from J; junction bases left unmatched: 6. CDR3 coding DNA: TGTGCCAGCAGGCGGGACAGGGGCATTTACGAGCAGTACTTC. Translated, it gives CASRRDRGIYEQYF.

This clone was seen only a few times. J is TRBJ1-1 and V is TRBV4-3; D gene ambiguous. Germline CDR1 and CDR2: LGHNA and YSLEER. The CDR3 totals 15 residues. V lost 0 bases, J lost 6 bases, and 14 bases lay in between. The CDR3 bases are TGCGCCAGCAGCCAAGAACGGGTCCTTGGTGCTGAAGCTTTCTTT. This codes for CASSQERVLGAEAFF.

This clone came up a few times. The chain has TRBV29-1 and TRBJ1-4; D unresolved. This CDR3 is 15 amino acids long. CDR1 is SQVTM, CDR2 ANQGSEA, per germline. The V end lost 7 bases, the J end lost 0 bases, and 15 bases lay between the germline ends. The CDR3 DNA reads TGCAGCGCGAGGACTGTAGTTGCAACTAATGAAAAACTGTTTTTT. Protein product: CSARTVVATNEKLFF.

A few counts support this clone. V and J are TRBV6-1 and TRBJ1-2; TRBD1 agrees at 9 bases. V lost 7 bases and J lost 6; bases outside the gene matches: 3. CDR1 is MNHNS and CDR2 is SASEGT in the germline V gene. CDR3 length: 12 residues. This chain's CDR3 is CASNRQGDGYTF. For the CDR3, the DNA is TGTGCCAGCAACAGACAGGGGGATGGCTACACCTTC.

The CDR3 protein is CASSQQTPNTEAFF. CDR3 nucleotide sequence: TGTGCCAGCAGTCAACAGACACCTAACACTGAAGCTTTCTTT. The V gene is TRBV2, the J gene TRBJ1-1; no reliable D call. The CDR3 runs 14 residues. Trimming pared 5 bases from V and 2 bases from J, leaving 12 bases between. Germline-derived CDR1 and CDR2 are SNHLY and FYNNEI.

The chain joins TRBV30 to TRBJ1-3, with D possibly TRBD1 on 6 matching bases. Trimming took 6 bases from V and 3 from J, leaving 9 bases between them. Germline V gives CDR1 GTSNPN, CDR2 SVGIG (reference sequence). The CDR3 totals 12 residues. In DNA, the CDR3 is TGTGCCTGTGCAGGGGTTGGAAACACCATATATTTT. Translating gives CACAGVGNTIYF.

Only a few counts were recorded for this clone. The chain recombines TRBV7-2 with TRBJ2-1, with D possibly being TRBD1 (6 bases). Germline V lookup: CDR1 SGHTA, CDR2 FQGNSA. Deletions cut 7 bases from V and 12 bases from J, with 16 bases between. The CDR3 contains 12 residues. The CDR3 nucleotides read TGTGCCAGCACCTCTAGTGGGGGCGGGCAGTTCTTC. Encoded protein: CASTSSGGGQFF. Based on the CDR3 plus reference TRBV7-2 and TRBJ2-1, the full variable domain is GAGVSQSPSNKVTEKGKDVELRCDPISGHTALYWYRQSLGQGLEFLIYFQGNSAPDKSGLPSDRFSAERTGGSVSTLTIQRTQQEDSAVYLCASTSSGGGQFFGPGTRLTVL.

V gene TRBV6-6 combines with J gene TRBJ2-7; 10 nucleotides line up with TRBD1. Germline V gene data show CDR1 as MNHNY and CDR2 as SVGAGI (reference sequence). The CDR3 length is 15 residues. V dropped 5 bases and J dropped 2; count of bases not matched to a gene: 6. The CDR3 protein is CASSRPGQGTYEQYF. For the CDR3, the DNA is TGTGCCAGCAGTCGACCGGGACAGGGGACCTACGAGCAGTACTTC.

This clone was counted between two and nine times. This chain connects TRBV28 to TRBJ1-2; D remains unclear. The CDR3 runs 10 residues. Looked up from germline, CDR1 is MDHEN and CDR2 is SYDVKM. As DNA, the CDR3 is TGTGTCGCGGGGAACTATGGCTACACCTTC. It specifies CVAGNYGYTF.

The chain links TRBV30 to TRBJ2-7; the D gene is possibly TRBD1 (6 bases). V lost 2 bases, J lost 6 bases, and 11 bases lay in between. The CDR3 covers 12 residues. Germline lookup yields CDR1 GTSNPN and CDR2 SVGIG (reference sequence). This CDR3 reads CAWSRTGSEQYF. Written as DNA, the CDR3 is TGTGCCTGGAGTAGAACAGGGTCCGAGCAGTACTTC.

This clone was counted between two and nine times. V gene TRBV6-5 combines with J gene TRBJ2-2; D is perhaps TRBD1 (6 bases). The CDR3 spans 14 residues. V shed 8 bases and J shed 4 bases, with 14 bases lying between them. CDR1 is MNHEY, CDR2 SVGAGI, per germline. Here the CDR3 reads CASQIYRVTGELFF. Written as DNA, the CDR3 is TGTGCCAGCCAAATCTACAGGGTCACCGGGGAGCTGTTTTTT.

This clone turned up a few times. The chain recombines TRBV9 with TRBJ2-1; TRBD2 matches 7 bases. Germline assignment: CDR1 SGDLS and CDR2 YYNGEE. This CDR3 comprises 13 residues. With 7 bases clipped from V and 8 bases from J, the junction kept 9 bases outside the gene matches. The CDR3 sequence is CASGGEVGYEQFF. The CDR3 region has the DNA TGTGCCAGCGGGGGGGAGGTTGGTTATGAGCAGTTCTTC.

This clone was recorded a few times. The chain links TRBV5-5 to TRBJ2-7; TRBD2 is a possible D gene (6 bases). Trimming took 4 bases from V and 2 from J, leaving 13 bases between them. CDR1 is SGHKS, CDR2 YYEKEE, per germline (reference sequence). The CDR3 consists of 14 residues. In nucleotides, the CDR3 is TGTGCCAGCAGCCGACCGGGACTTGCCTACGAGCAGTACTTC. It yields the protein CASSRPGLAYEQYF.

This clone was seen more than once but under ten times. Other DNA sequences in the sample encode the same CDR3. V usage is TRBV5-4 and J usage is TRBJ2-7; 11 bases fit TRBD2. V was clipped by 4 bases and J by 2 bases; unmatched bases: 5. Germline CDR1 reads SGHNT; CDR2 reads YYREEE (reference sequence). The length of the CDR3 is 15 residues. CDR3 nucleotide sequence: TGTGCCAGCAGCCCTGGGACTAGCGGCACCTACGAGCAGTACTTC. Translating gives CASSPGTSGTYEQYF.

The sample holds a few counts of this clone. The V and J genes are TRBV21-1 and TRBJ2-5; the table's TRBD2 call for D was not verified on the DNA. TRBV21-1 counts as a pseudogene. The CDR3 runs to 17 residues. CDR3 residues: CASSKALKLAGGETQYF. The CDR3 DNA follows: TGTGCCAGCAGCAAAGCCCTTAAACTAGCGGGAGGAGAGACCCAGTACTTC.

The chain combines TRBV18 with TRBJ1-3; 8 nucleotides agree with TRBD1. The CDR3 has 15 amino acids. The ends lost 6 bases at V and 2 bases at J; junction bases unmatched: 6. The germline V gene encodes CDR1 KGHSH and CDR2 LQKENI. CDR3 DNA sequence: TGTGCCAGCTCCGAGACGACAGGGGCTGGAAACACCATATATTTT. Its protein is CASSETTGAGNTIYF.

The sample holds a few counts of this clone. The chain recombines TRBV6-5 with TRBJ2-2; 10 bases align to TRBD2. Germline V gene lookup returns CDR1 MNHEY and CDR2 SVGAGI. CDR3 size: 14 residues. Trimming removed 7 bases from V and 7 bases from J; junction bases left unmatched: 6. The CDR3 DNA sequence: TGTGCCAGCACTTCTAGCGGGAGTGGCGGGGAGCTGTTTTTT. Its protein product is CASTSSGSGGELFF.

This chain joins TRBV7-2 and TRBJ2-7, with TRBD1 matching over 8 bases. This CDR3 has 14 residues. The V and J ends lost 5 bases and 3 bases, in that order; junction bases with no gene match: 6. Germline V gene data show CDR1 as SGHTA and CDR2 as FQGNSA. The CDR3 DNA reads as TGTGCCAGCAGCCAGGACAGGGTCCTCTACGAGCAGTACTTC. Residues: CASSQDRVLYEQYF.

This clone was seen a handful of times. The J gene is TRBJ2-1, the V gene TRBV28; maybe TRBD2 (6 bases). Trimming shortened V by 3 bases and J by 5 bases, and 11 bases separated the two germline ends. Germline V lookup: CDR1 MDHEN, CDR2 SYDVKM. The CDR3 has 14 amino acids. CDR3 bases: TGTGCCAGCAGTTTGGAGGAGGGCAACAATGAGCAGTTCTTC. This gives the protein CASSLEEGNNEQFF.

Only a few counts were recorded for this clone. The V and J genes are TRBV28 and TRBJ2-5; D call uncertain. CDR1 is MDHEN, CDR2 SYDVKM, per germline. The CDR3 consists of 11 residues. With 3 bases removed from V and 5 bases from J, the gap between germline ends came to 4 bases. The CDR3 loop is CASSFMETQYF. CDR3 nucleotides: TGTGCCAGCAGTTTCATGGAGACCCAGTACTTC.

This clone was counted a few times. The chain joins TRBV7-2 to TRBJ2-7, with 15 bases identical to TRBD2. V gave up 4 bases and J gave up 4 bases; unmatched junction bases: 8. CDR3 length: 17 residues. The V gene's germline CDR1 is SGHTA and CDR2 FQGNSA. Here the CDR3 DNA reads TGTGCCAGCAGCTCCCCCGGACTAGCGGGAGGGCAATACGAGCAGTACTTC. Its protein is CASSSPGLAGGQYEQYF.

The chain uses TRBV18 and TRBJ1-1; D possibly corresponds to TRBD1 (5 bases). This CDR3 has 17 amino acids. Trimming removed 3 bases at V and 5 bases at J, with 22 bases between. Germline values: CDR1 KGHSH, CDR2 LQKENI. The CDR3 region is CASSPLALPQGTTEAFF. Here the CDR3 DNA reads TGTGCCAGCTCACCCCTCGCCCTCCCGCAGGGAACGACTGAAGCTTTCTTT. Drawing the rest from reference TRBV18 and TRBJ1-1, the complete variable domain is NAGVMQNPRHLVRRRGQEARLRCSPMKGHSHVYWYRQLPEEGLKFMVYLQKENIIDESGMPKERFSAEFPKEGPSILRIQQVVRGDSAAYFCASSPLALPQGTTEAFFGQGTRLTVV.

This clone was counted only a few times. The genes are TRBV14 and TRBJ1-1, with no clear D. Germline CDR1 is SGHDN and CDR2 is FVKESK. CDR3 length equals 13 residues. Trimming took 0 bases from V and 2 from J, leaving 4 bases between them. CDR3 residues: CASSQDSNTEAFF. CDR3 nucleotides: TGTGCCAGCAGCCAAGATTCAAACACTGAAGCTTTCTTT.

This clone showed up just a few times. CDR3 sequence reads: CASSDQGYGYTF. The CDR3 DNA reads as TGTGCCAGCAGTGACCAGGGGTATGGCTACACCTTC. The chain couples TRBV25-1 to TRBJ1-2; D possibly corresponds to TRBD1 (6 bases). The germline CDR1 and CDR2 sequences are MGHDK and SYGVNS. V was pared by 3 bases and J by 5 bases, with 7 bases between. The CDR3 is made up of 12 amino acids.

V usage is TRBV2 and J usage is TRBJ2-5; D is perhaps TRBD1 (5 bases). The CDR3 runs to 16 residues. V lost 2 bases, J lost 3 bases, and 16 bases lay in between. CDR1 is SNHLY, CDR2 FYNNEI, per germline. The CDR3 spells CASSERVGRAKETQYF. The DNA of the CDR3 is TGTGCCAGCAGTGAAAGGGTGGGCAGGGCCAAAGAGACCCAGTACTTC. Based on the CDR3 plus reference TRBV2 and TRBJ2-5, the full variable domain is EPEVTQTPSHQVTQMGQEVILRCVPISNHLYFYWYRQILGQKVEFLVSFYNNEISEKSEIFDDQFSVERPDGSNFTLKIRSTKLEDSAMYFCASSERVGRAKETQYFGPGTRLLVL.